Listed here are 10 T cell receptor beta chains from one sample, sequenced in a study of OX40 agonist ivuxolimab in advanced cancers. The library came from the immunoSEQ multiplex PCR assay. In TCRdb, the immuneACCESS table is reduced to in-frame sequences with V and J assigned. These tables do not hold every clone; where another copy was compared, an unresolved V gene accounts for under half, and the others remain unexplained. The sample yields roughly 50,000 clones; around 87% were counted once. The ten largest clones take up approximately 10% of the sample. Material: CD4+ or CD8+ T cells sorted from blood, obtained in a trial of the OX40 agonist ivuxolimab. These receptors were obtained from an adult with an advanced solid tumor such as melanoma, head and neck, liver or kidney cancer.

This chain connects TRBV14 to TRBJ2-5; D perhaps matches TRBD1 (6 bases). The CDR3 is 14 amino acids. The germline gives CDR1 SGHDN, CDR2 FVKESK. V dropped 4 bases and J dropped 7 bases, with 16 bases sitting between them. The CDR3: CASSPQGYLGTQYF. DNA of the CDR3: TGTGCCAGCAGCCCACAGGGCTACCTAGGGACCCAGTACTTC.

The chain couples TRBV5-4 to TRBJ1-6, with D unclear. V was cut by 0 bases and J by 6 bases, with 10 bases left in between. This CDR3 region has 15 residues. Germline V lookup: CDR1 SGHNT, CDR2 YYREEE (reference sequence). The CDR3 sequence is CASSLALGSNSPLHF. CDR3 coding DNA: TGTGCCAGCAGCTTGGCTCTGGGGAGTAATTCACCCCTCCACTTT.

This clone was seen a single time. The rearrangement links TRBV6-6 to TRBJ2-7; TRBD1 matches 10 bases. This CDR3 comprises 15 residues. Germline CDR1 MNHNY, CDR2 SVGAGI (reference sequence). V was pared by 0 bases and J by 7 bases, with 6 bases of the junction left unmatched. The CDR3 DNA follows: TGTGCCAGCAGTTACTCCGGGACAGGGGACGGAGAGCAGTACTTC. It translates to CASSYSGTGDGEQYF.

The chain is built from TRBV9 and TRBJ2-7; D perhaps matches TRBD2 (6 bases). V gave up 0 bases and J gave up 4 bases, with 11 bases separating them. Per germline, CDR1 SGDLS and CDR2 YYNGEE. The CDR3 runs to 14 residues. CDR3 amino acids: CASSVALGGYEQYF. CDR3 sequence (DNA): TGTGCCAGCAGCGTAGCCTTGGGAGGTTACGAGCAGTACTTC.

V usage is TRBV6-6 and J usage is TRBJ2-3; 7 bases fit TRBD2. Germline V gene sequence: CDR1 MNHNY, CDR2 SVGAGI (reference sequence). V lost 2 bases and J lost 6; bases outside the gene matches: 5. The CDR3 sequence is 14 residues long. CDR3 sequence: CASSYDLGGDTQYF. The CDR3 coding sequence is TGTGCCAGCAGTTACGATCTGGGAGGGGATACGCAGTATTTT.

This rearrangement joins TRBV7-6 to TRBJ2-1; no clear D gene. The CDR3 contains 12 residues. CDR1 and CDR2 from the germline V gene are SGHVS and FNYEAQ. V was pared by 5 bases and J by 5 bases, with 7 bases between. CDR3: CASSPDDNEQFF. CDR3 DNA sequence: TGTGCCAGCAGCCCAGACGACAATGAGCAGTTCTTC.

The chain joins TRBV27 to TRBJ2-1; 7 positions match TRBD2. Germline V gene sequence: CDR1 MNHEY, CDR2 SMNVEV (reference sequence). The CDR3 is 18 amino acids. J was trimmed by 0 bases and V by 0 bases; bases with no gene match: 8. Here the CDR3 reads CASSLSQLGGSSYNEQFF. The CDR3 DNA reads as TGTGCCAGCAGTTTATCCCAATTAGGCGGGAGCTCCTACAATGAGCAGTTCTTC.

V and J are TRBV7-3 and TRBJ2-1, with D possibly being TRBD2 (5 bases). V gave up 3 bases and J gave up 10 bases, with 10 bases separating them. This CDR3 contains 12 residues. The V gene's germline CDR1 is SGHTA and CDR2 FQGTGA. As DNA, the CDR3 is TGTGCCAGCAGCTTTACGGAGCGGGAGCAGTTCTTC. Amino acid sequence: CASSFTEREQFF.

The chain couples TRBV7-2 to TRBJ2-3; 11 bases are a match to TRBD2. With V trimmed by 3 bases and J by 4 bases, 3 bases remained unmatched. CDR1 is SGHTA, CDR2 FQGNSA, per germline. The CDR3 has 15 amino acids. The CDR3 loop reads CASSFSGGAADTQYF. CDR3 DNA sequence: TGTGCCAGCAGCTTTAGCGGGGGGGCAGCAGATACGCAGTATTTT.

This clone came up many times. CDR3 residues: CASSLAQGTDTQYF. DNA of the CDR3: TGTGCCAGCAGTTTAGCTCAAGGTACAGATACGCAGTATTTT. This chain connects TRBV27 to TRBJ2-3; D unclear. Trimming removed 2 bases from V and 3 bases from J, with 9 bases in between. The CDR3 is 14 residues long. The V gene's germline CDR1 is MNHEY and CDR2 SMNVEV (reference sequence).